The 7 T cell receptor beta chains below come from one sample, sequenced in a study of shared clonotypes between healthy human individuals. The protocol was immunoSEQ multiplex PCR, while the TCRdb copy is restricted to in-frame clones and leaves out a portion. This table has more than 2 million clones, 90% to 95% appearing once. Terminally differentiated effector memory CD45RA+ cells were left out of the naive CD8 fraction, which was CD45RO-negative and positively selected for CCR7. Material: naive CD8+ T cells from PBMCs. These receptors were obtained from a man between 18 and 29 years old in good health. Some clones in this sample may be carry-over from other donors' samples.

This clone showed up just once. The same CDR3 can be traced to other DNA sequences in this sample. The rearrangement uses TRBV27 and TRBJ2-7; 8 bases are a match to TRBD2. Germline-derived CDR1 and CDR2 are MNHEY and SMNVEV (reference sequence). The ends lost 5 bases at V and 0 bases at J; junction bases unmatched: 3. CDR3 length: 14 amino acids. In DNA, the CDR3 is TGTGCCAGCAGTCCCCGGGGGGGCTCCTACGAGCAGTACTTC. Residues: CASSPRGGSYEQYF.

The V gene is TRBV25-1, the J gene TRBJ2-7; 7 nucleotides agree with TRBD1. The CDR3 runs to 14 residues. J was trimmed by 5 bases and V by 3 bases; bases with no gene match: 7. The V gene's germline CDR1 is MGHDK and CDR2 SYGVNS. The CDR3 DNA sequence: TGTGCCAGCAGTGACGAGGACAGGTCCCACGAGCAGTACTTC. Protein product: CASSDEDRSHEQYF.

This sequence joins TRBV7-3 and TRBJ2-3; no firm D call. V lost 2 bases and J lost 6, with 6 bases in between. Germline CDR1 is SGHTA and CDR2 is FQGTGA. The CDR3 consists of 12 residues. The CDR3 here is CASSLSPDTQYF. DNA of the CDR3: TGTGCCAGCAGCTTATCGCCGGATACGCAGTATTTT.

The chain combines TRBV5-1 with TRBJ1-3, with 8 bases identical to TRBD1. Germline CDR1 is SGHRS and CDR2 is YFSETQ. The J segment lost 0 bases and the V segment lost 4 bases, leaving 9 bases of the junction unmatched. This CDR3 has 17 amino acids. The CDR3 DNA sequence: TGCGCCAGCAGCCCTGGGGCCAGGGGGCACTCTGGAAACACCATATATTTT. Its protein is CASSPGARGHSGNTIYF.

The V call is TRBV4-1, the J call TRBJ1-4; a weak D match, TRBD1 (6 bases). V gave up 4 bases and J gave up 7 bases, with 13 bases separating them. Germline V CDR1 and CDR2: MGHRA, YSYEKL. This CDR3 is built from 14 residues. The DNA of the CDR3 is TGCGCCAGCAGCCCACAGGGTCTTGGTGAAAAACTGTTTTTT. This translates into CASSPQGLGEKLFF.

The CDR3 loop is CASSQGWTSETYNEQFF. The DNA of the CDR3 is TGCGCCAGCAGCCAGGGCTGGACTAGCGAGACCTACAATGAGCAGTTCTTC. The chain recombines TRBV4-3 with TRBJ2-1; 9 positions agree with TRBD2. Germline-derived CDR1 and CDR2 are LGHNA and YSLEER. This CDR3 is built from 17 residues. Trimming cost V 3 bases and J 2 bases; bases outside gene matches: 8.

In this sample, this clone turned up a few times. The CDR3 is CATRYGDQDYGYTF. CDR3 DNA sequence: TGTGCCACCAGGTACGGGGATCAGGACTATGGCTACACCTTC. This chain uses TRBV15 with TRBJ1-2; D remains unclear. Trimming cost V 6 bases and J 3 bases, with 14 bases left between them. CDR1 and CDR2 (germline): LNHNV, YYDKDF (reference sequence). This CDR3 is built from 14 residues.